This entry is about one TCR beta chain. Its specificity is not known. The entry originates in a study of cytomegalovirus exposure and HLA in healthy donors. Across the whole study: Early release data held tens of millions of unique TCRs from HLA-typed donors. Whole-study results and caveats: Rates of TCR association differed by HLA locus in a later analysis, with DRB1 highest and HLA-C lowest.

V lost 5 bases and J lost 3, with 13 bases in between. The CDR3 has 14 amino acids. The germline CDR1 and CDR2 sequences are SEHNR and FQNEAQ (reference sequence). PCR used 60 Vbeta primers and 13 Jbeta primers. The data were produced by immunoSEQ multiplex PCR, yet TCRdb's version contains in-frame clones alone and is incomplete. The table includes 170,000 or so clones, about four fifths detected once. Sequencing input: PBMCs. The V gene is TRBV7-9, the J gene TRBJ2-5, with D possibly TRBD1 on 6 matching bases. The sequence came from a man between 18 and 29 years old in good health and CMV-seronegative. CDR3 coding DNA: TGTGCCAGCAGCCACGGACAGATGAAAGAGACCCAGTACTTC. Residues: CASSHGQMKETQYF.